The 21 T cell receptor beta chains presented below share a single source sample, sequenced in a study of cytotoxic CD8 clonotypes in ibrutinib-treated CLL. Libraries were prepared by immunoSEQ multiplex PCR; TCRdb keeps only in-frame clonotypes and omits some of them. The table includes roughly 50,000 clones, roughly three fifths detected once. The sequences come from PBMCs, collected after 24 months of ibrutinib treatment. The receptors were sampled from a human donor with chronic lymphocytic leukemia.

This chain links TRBV5-1 with TRBJ2-1; TRBD2 aligns across 8 bases. The V gene's germline CDR1 is SGHRS and CDR2 YFSETQ. Trimming removed 3 bases from V and 0 bases from J; junction bases left unmatched: 8. CDR3 length equals 17 residues. The CDR3 sequence is CASSSGGRQSSYNEQFF. CDR3 nucleotides: TGCGCCAGCAGCTCGGGGGGGCGCCAGAGCTCCTACAATGAGCAGTTCTTC.

This clone turned up a few times. J is TRBJ1-5 and V is TRBV5-8, with TRBD1 matching over 7 bases. CDR3 length: 15 residues. V gave up 5 bases and J gave up 6 bases; unmatched junction bases: 11. Germline assignment: CDR1 SGHTS and CDR2 YDEGEE. CDR3: CASSLGQARSQPQHF. CDR3 bases: TGTGCCAGCAGTTTAGGACAGGCCCGGAGTCAGCCCCAGCATTTT. The full variable domain, with the rest looked up from reference TRBV5-8 and TRBJ1-5, is EAGVTQSPTHLIKTRGQQATLRCSPISGHTSVYWYQQALGLGLQFLLWYDEGEERNRGNFPPRFSGRQFPNYSSELNVNALELEDSALYLCASSLGQARSQPQHFGDGTRLSIL.

V usage is TRBV5-1 and J usage is TRBJ2-7; D is unclear. This CDR3 is 13 amino acids long. V dropped 5 bases and J dropped 1 base, with 10 bases sitting between them. Germline values: CDR1 SGHRS, CDR2 YFSETQ. The CDR3 DNA sequence: TGCGCCAGCAGGGCGGCGGTATCCTACGAGCAGTACTTC. Translating it yields CASRAAVSYEQYF.

V usage is TRBV27 and J usage is TRBJ2-7, with D possibly matching TRBD2 (6 bases). CDR1 is MNHEY, CDR2 SMNVEV, per germline (reference sequence). V was cut by 3 bases and J by 6 bases, with 15 bases left in between. CDR3 length: 14 amino acids. The CDR3 DNA reads TGTGCCAGCAGTTTGACACGGATGGGAGGCGAGCAGTACTTC. It is translated as CASSLTRMGGEQYF.

The genes are TRBV14 and TRBJ1-4; D gene uncertain. From germline, CDR1 is SGHDN and CDR2 FVKESK. The CDR3 sequence is 15 residues long. The V end lost 1 base, the J end lost 8 bases, and 14 bases lay between the germline ends. The CDR3 here is CASSQVRGIGEKLFF. The CDR3 DNA reads TGTGCCAGCAGCCAAGTTCGGGGTATTGGGGAAAAACTGTTTTTT. Full variable domain (outside the CDR3, taken from reference TRBV14 and TRBJ1-4): EAGVTQFPSHSVIEKGQTVTLRCDPISGHDNLYWYRRVMGKEIKFLLHFVKESKQDESGMPNNRFLAERTGGTYSTLKVQPAELEDSGVYFCASSQVRGIGEKLFFGSGTQLSVL.

This chain connects TRBV7-7 to TRBJ2-5, with 9 bases fitting TRBD2. The V gene's germline CDR1 is SSHAT and CDR2 FNYEAQ (reference sequence). The CDR3 is 14 amino acids. V was clipped by 5 bases and J by 5 bases; unmatched bases: 6. This chain's CDR3 is CASSPGTSWETQYF. For the CDR3, the DNA is TGTGCCAGCAGCCCCGGGACTAGCTGGGAGACCCAGTACTTC.

This clone was observed once. The chain uses TRBV19 and TRBJ1-3; D is ambiguous. Trimming stripped 7 bases from V and 4 bases from J, with 11 bases between. The V gene's germline CDR1 is LNHDA and CDR2 SQIVND (reference sequence). The CDR3 runs 13 residues. Here the CDR3 reads CASTPQPGNTIYF. The CDR3 DNA reads TGTGCCAGTACCCCGCAGCCCGGAAACACCATATATTTT.

The table lists this clone with a few counts. The chain carries TRBV19 and TRBJ1-4; D is ambiguous. Trimming removed 5 bases at V and 0 bases at J, with 7 bases between. The length of the CDR3 is 14 residues. CDR1 and CDR2 from the germline V gene are LNHDA and SQIVND (reference sequence). CDR3 coding DNA: TGTGCCAGTAGTGGCGCACCAACTAATGAAAAACTGTTTTTT. Translated, it gives CASSGAPTNEKLFF.

The chain has TRBV5-1 and TRBJ2-3; possible D gene TRBD2, 7 bases. The CDR3 is 16 amino acids. CDR1 is SGHRS and CDR2 is YFSETQ in the germline V gene. With 0 bases removed from V and 1 base from J, the gap between germline ends came to 12 bases. CDR3 DNA: TGCGCCAGCAGCTTGGGCGGGGGCCGGGGCACAGATACGCAGTATTTT. Its protein product is CASSLGGGRGTDTQYF.

This clone has a handful of counts. The genes are TRBV7-6 and TRBJ1-6; tentative D call: TRBD1 (5 bases). The CDR3 contains 14 residues. V lost 1 base to trimming and J lost 8 bases, with 9 bases between them. The germline V gene encodes CDR1 SGHVS and CDR2 FNYEAQ. The CDR3 region is CASSLVGGDSPLHF. The CDR3 nucleotides are TGTGCCAGCAGCTTAGTCGGGGGGGATTCACCCCTCCACTTT.

The rearrangement joins TRBV11-2 to TRBJ2-5; D perhaps matches TRBD2 (7 bases). Deletions cut 8 bases from V and 4 bases from J, with 14 bases between. This CDR3 is built from 13 residues. Germline V gene data show CDR1 as SGHAT and CDR2 as FQNNGV. The CDR3 spells CASRKGGGETQYF. DNA of the CDR3: TGTGCCAGCCGGAAAGGGGGGGGAGAGACCCAGTACTTC.

This clone has more than one count but fewer than ten. V and J are TRBV19 and TRBJ2-1; D is undetermined. V lost 3 bases to trimming and J lost 6 bases, with 12 bases between them. Germline V gene lookup returns CDR1 LNHDA and CDR2 SQIVND (reference sequence). The CDR3 is made up of 14 amino acids. The CDR3 here is CASSIGSAGNEQFF. Here the CDR3 DNA reads TGTGCCAGTAGTATTGGTAGTGCCGGCAATGAGCAGTTCTTC.

This clone has just one count. The genes are TRBV4-1 and TRBJ2-6; D is uncertain. This CDR3 has 14 amino acids. The germline gives CDR1 MGHRA, CDR2 YSYEKL. V lost 0 bases and J lost 4, with 4 bases in between. CDR3 sequence reads: CASSQDTGANVLTF. CDR3 nucleotides: TGCGCCAGCAGCCAAGATACCGGGGCCAACGTCCTGACTTTC.

This chain links TRBV5-1 with TRBJ1-3; D remains ambiguous. There are 13 residues in the CDR3. The V end was cut by 0 bases, the J end by 7 bases, with 8 bases between. Germline assignment: CDR1 SGHRS and CDR2 YFSETQ. Here the CDR3 DNA reads TGCGCCAGCAGCTTGGTTCCCGGGAACACCATATATTTT. This sequence encodes CASSLVPGNTIYF. Using reference TRBV5-1 and TRBJ1-3 for the parts outside the CDR3, the full variable domain is KAGVTQTPRYLIKTRGQQVTLSCSPISGHRSVSWYQQTPGQGLQFLFEYFSETQRNKGNFPGRFSGRQFSNSRSEMNVSTLELGDSALYLCASSLVPGNTIYFGEGSWLTVV.

V is TRBV9 and J is TRBJ1-1, with D possibly being TRBD1 (6 bases). The V end lost 6 bases, the J end lost 7 bases, and 19 bases lay between the germline ends. This CDR3 comprises 14 residues. Germline-derived CDR1 and CDR2 are SGDLS and YYNGEE. CDR3 in DNA: TGTGCCAGCACCACCGGACTGGGGGCCTTTGAAGCTTTCTTT. This translates into CASTTGLGAFEAFF.

The chain couples TRBV4-2 to TRBJ2-1; 8 positions match TRBD2. J lost 7 bases, V lost 4 bases, and 9 bases had no gene match. Germline V gene lookup returns CDR1 LGHNA and CDR2 YNFKEQ. This CDR3 is 15 amino acids long. The CDR3 loop is CASSLTRGGVNEQFF. The CDR3 bases are TGTGCCAGCAGCCTGACACGGGGGGGTGTTAATGAGCAGTTCTTC.

The sample holds many counts of this clone. The chain joins TRBV19 to TRBJ1-5, with D tentatively TRBD1 (5 bases). CDR1 is LNHDA and CDR2 is SQIVND in the germline V gene (reference sequence). This CDR3 is 15 amino acids long. V was trimmed by 5 bases and J by 6 bases, leaving 17 bases between them. This CDR3 reads CASSWSHIGAQPQHF. The CDR3 nucleotides read TGTGCCAGTAGTTGGAGCCACATAGGGGCTCAGCCCCAGCATTTT.

The V gene is TRBV15, the J gene TRBJ1-2; a possible D gene is TRBD1 (6 bases). Germline loops: CDR1 LNHNV, CDR2 YYDKDF (reference sequence). There are 16 residues in the CDR3. Trimming shortened V by 0 bases and J by 4 bases, and 15 bases separated the two germline ends. The DNA of the CDR3 is TGTGCCACCAGCAGAGATATGATCACACAGGGCTATGGCTACACCTTC. Its protein product is CATSRDMITQGYGYTF.

The chain has TRBV23-1 and TRBJ1-2, with D tentatively TRBD1 (6 bases). TRBV23-1 belongs to the ORF category, with a function that is uncertain. With 9 bases removed from V and 3 bases from J, the gap between germline ends came to 14 bases. This CDR3 has 13 residues. Here the CDR3 DNA reads TGCGCCAGTAAATTGGGGGCTGACTATGGCTACACCTTC. Amino acids: CASKLGADYGYTF.

The chain joins TRBV19 to TRBJ2-5; D might be TRBD2 (5 bases). Germline V gene sequence: CDR1 LNHDA, CDR2 SQIVND (reference sequence). V was trimmed by 3 bases and J by 3 bases, leaving 11 bases between them. CDR3 length: 14 residues. The CDR3 nucleotides read TGTGCCAGTAGTATGAGGGTCGGGGAAGAGACCCAGTACTTC. Protein: CASSMRVGEETQYF.

This clone appeared a single time. This chain links TRBV5-1 with TRBJ2-1; 10 bases line up with TRBD2. The CDR3 consists of 16 residues. V dropped 3 bases and J dropped 9; count of bases not matched to a gene: 12. Germline-derived CDR1 and CDR2 are SGHRS and YFSETQ. The CDR3 spells CASSWTSGLYPGEQFF. The CDR3 nucleotides read TGCGCCAGCAGCTGGACTAGCGGCCTCTATCCAGGTGAGCAGTTCTTC.